This is a list of T cell receptor beta chains from one sample in a study of T-cell reconstitution after alpha-beta-depleted transplantation in children. MiXCR, applied by TCRdb to the PCR reads, yields one record per CDR3 protein. The sample contains under 350,000 distinct CDR3 sequences, nearly 10% of which appear only once. The sequenced sample was PBMCs from the stem cell graft donor, obtained from the stem cell graft. The source of these receptors is a human donor who donated a stem cell graft to a child with SCID. CDR3s include the opening cysteine and the closing phenylalanine or tryptophan. A D gene is named only where the DNA matches it firmly. Clone size is stated in some rows and not others, as once, few, many or a class when expanded.

>TRBV6-5|TRBJ1-2|.|14|.
CASRYLTENYGYTF
TGTGCCAGCAGATATCTGACGGAGAACTATGGCTACACCTTC
>TRBV15|TRBJ1-1|.|13|.
CATSRVMNTEAFF
TGTGCCACCAGCAGAGTAATGAACACTGAAGCTTTCTTT
>TRBV7-6|TRBJ2-7|TRBD1|15|.
CASSLSANRGYEQYF
TGTGCCAGCAGCTTGAGTGCGAACAGGGGTTACGAGCAGTACTTC
>TRBV19|TRBJ2-1|.|14|few
CASSLHAPNNEQFF
TGTGCCAGTAGTCTGCATGCTCCTAACAATGAGCAGTTCTTC
>TRBV14|TRBJ2-1|TRBD1|16|many
CASSHRGRGLFNEQFF
TGTGCCAGCAGCCATAGAGGCAGGGGGCTTTTTAATGAGCAGTTCTTC
>TRBV5-1|TRBJ2-5|.|15|.
CASSLVAGAGETQYF
TGCGCCAGCAGCTTGGTGGCGGGGGCAGGAGAGACCCAGTACTTC
>TRBV20-1|TRBJ2-2|TRBD2|15|few
CSATGGLAGAGELFF
TGCAGTGCTACAGGGGGGCTAGCGGGGGCCGGGGAGCTGTTTTTT
>TRBV10-3|TRBJ2-2|.|15|many
CAISEFREDTGELFF
TGTGCCATCAGTGAGTTCAGGGAAGACACCGGGGAGCTGTTTTTT
>TRBV20-1|TRBJ1-3|.|15|many
CSARDRADSGNTIYF
TGCAGTGCTAGAGATCGCGCAGACTCTGGAAACACCATATATTTT
>TRBV20-1|TRBJ1-1|.|16|.
CSARSTPSGLTGTAFF
TGCAGTGCTAGATCCACCCCGAGCGGACTTACAGGGACAGCTTTCTTT
>TRBV7-9|TRBJ2-5|.|14|few
CASSPDTIQETQYF
TGTGCCAGCAGCCCAGACACCATTCAAGAGACCCAGTACTTC
>TRBV5-1|TRBJ1-1|.|14|few
CASSPLGPNTEAFF
TGCGCCAGCAGCCCCTTGGGGCCTAACACTGAAGCTTTCTTT
>TRBV6-1|TRBJ1-6|TRBD1|15|few
CASSEATQGLRALHF
TGTGCCAGCAGTGAAGCGACACAGGGGTTGCGGGCCCTCCACTTT
>TRBV27|TRBJ2-5|TRBD1|15|few
CASSHGQGASETQYF
TGTGCCAGCAGTCACGGACAGGGGGCTTCAGAGACCCAGTACTTC
>TRBV5-6|TRBJ2-1|TRBD1|21|few
CASSLVRAGQGFGSVYNEQFF
TGTGCCAGCAGCTTGGTCAGGGCGGGACAGGGCTTCGGTAGCGTTTACAATGAGCAGTTCTTC
>TRBV3-1|TRBJ2-7|TRBD1|12|many
CASSSQGYEQYF
TGTGCCAGCAGCTCACAGGGGTACGAGCAGTACTTC
>TRBV6-4|TRBJ2-3|.|18|few
CASSASSAGGGGADTQYF
TGTGCCAGCAGTGCCTCCTCGGCTGGGGGAGGTGGGGCAGATACGCAGTATTTT
>TRBV27|TRBJ1-4|TRBD1|15|few
CASSPGQAFYEKLFF
TGTGCCAGCAGTCCCGGACAGGCCTTTTATGAAAAACTGTTTTTT
>TRBV7-9|TRBJ1-1|TRBD1|13|.
CASYGQARTEAFF
TGTGCCAGCTACGGACAGGCGAGGACTGAAGCTTTCTTT
>TRBV5-5|TRBJ2-2|.|15|few
CASSLASGNTGELFF
TGTGCCAGCAGCTTGGCGTCAGGGAACACCGGGGAGCTGTTTTTT
>TRBV6-1|TRBJ2-7|.|13|few
CATIDNLAYEQYF
TGTGCCACCATCGATAACTTGGCCTACGAGCAGTACTTC
>TRBV5-1|TRBJ2-1|.|14|few
CASSSTVLAYEQFF
TGCGCCAGCAGCTCGACGGTGCTTGCTTATGAGCAGTTCTTC
>TRBV29-1|TRBJ2-1|.|15|.
CSGGALATSYNEQFF
TGCAGCGGGGGGGCCCTCGCTACCTCCTACAATGAGCAGTTCTTC
>TRBV27|TRBJ2-1|TRBD1|12|many
CASSQQGNEQFF
TGTGCCAGCAGTCAACAGGGGAATGAGCAGTTCTTC
>TRBV7-6|TRBJ2-7|TRBD1|16|.
CASSPLADRGERMQYF
TGTGCCAGCAGCCCATTAGCCGACAGGGGAGAGCGTATGCAGTACTTC
>TRBV13|TRBJ2-7|.|15|few
CASSYYSTRMKEQYF
TGTGCCAGCAGCTACTACTCAACTAGAATGAAAGAGCAGTACTTC
>TRBV3-1|TRBJ2-5|.|12|.
CAAGGLQETQYF
TGTGCTGCCGGGGGGCTACAAGAGACCCAGTACTTC
>TRBV12-3/TRBV12-4|TRBJ2-5|.|15|many
CASSHLDIRRETQYF
TGTGCCAGCAGTCATCTGGACATTCGTCGTGAGACCCAGTACTTC
>TRBV19|TRBJ2-7|.|14|few
CASSIMSSVDEQYF
TGTGCCAGTAGTATAATGTCATCGGTGGACGAGCAGTACTTC
>TRBV20-1|TRBJ2-3|.|14|many
CSARGGGVADTQYF
TGCAGTGCTAGAGGGGGCGGGGTGGCAGATACGCAGTATTTT
>TRBV6-5|TRBJ1-2|.|14|.
CASSYSPSSYGYTF
TGTGCCAGCAGTTACTCGCCCAGTTCCTATGGCTACACCTTC
>TRBV27|TRBJ2-3|.|13|many
CASSSRYTDTQYF
TGTGCCAGCAGTTCCCGATACACAGATACGCAGTATTTT
>TRBV5-1|TRBJ1-1|.|17|many
CASSLGKRGLGPTEAFF
TGCGCCAGCAGCTTGGGGAAAAGGGGGTTAGGCCCGACTGAAGCTTTCTTT
>TRBV5-1|TRBJ1-1|TRBD1|16|few
CASSLEGQGAKREAFF
TGCGCCAGCAGCTTGGAGGGACAGGGGGCGAAGAGGGAAGCTTTCTTT
>TRBV19|TRBJ1-1|.|16|.
CASSIDPVRGRHEAFF
TGTGCCAGTAGTATAGATCCGGTCAGGGGTAGGCATGAAGCTTTCTTT
>TRBV14|TRBJ2-1|TRBD2|16|.
CASSQDLASGGNEQFF
TGTGCCAGCAGCCAAGATCTGGCTAGCGGGGGCAATGAGCAGTTCTTC
>TRBV6-2/TRBV6-3|TRBJ1-1|TRBD1|17|.
CASSYPGTGIAYTEAFF
TGTGCCAGCAGTTACCCCGGGACAGGGATAGCCTACACTGAAGCTTTCTTT
>TRBV9|TRBJ2-4|.|15|.
CASSVAGRNGDIQYF
TGTGCCAGCAGCGTAGCTGGGCGGAATGGTGACATTCAGTACTTC
>TRBV10-3|TRBJ2-3|.|14|few
CAISERGTLDTQYF
TGTGCCATCAGTGAACGGGGGACCCTCGATACGCAGTATTTT
>TRBV7-2|TRBJ1-3|TRBD1|15|.
CASSEGQFSGNTIYF
TGTGCCAGCAGTGAGGGACAGTTCTCTGGAAACACCATATATTTT
>TRBV9|TRBJ2-7|TRBD1|17|.
CASSVEGSGTGTYEQYF
TGTGCCAGCAGCGTAGAGGGTTCCGGGACAGGGACCTACGAGCAGTACTTC
>TRBV20-1|TRBJ1-1|TRBD1|14|.
CSATLRTGSTEAFF
TGCAGTGCTACCCTCCGGACAGGGAGTACTGAAGCTTTCTTT
>TRBV6-1|TRBJ2-3|.|15|.
CASKVRGLNTDTQYF
TGTGCCAGCAAGGTCAGGGGACTAAACACAGATACGCAGTATTTT
>TRBV24-1|TRBJ1-2|TRBD1|14|many
CATSKTGGHYGYTF
TGTGCCACCAGCAAGACAGGGGGTCACTATGGCTACACCTTC
>TRBV7-9|TRBJ1-4|.|13|.
CASSLNTGDKLFF
TGTGCCAGCAGCTTGAATACGGGAGACAAACTGTTTTTT
>TRBV5-1|TRBJ1-1|.|15|.
CASSPGGGGNTEAFF
TGCGCCAGCAGCCCCGGGGGGGGTGGGAACACTGAAGCTTTCTTT
>TRBV20-1|TRBJ2-3|TRBD2|15|many
CSARGLAGGTDTQYF
TGCAGTGCTAGAGGGCTAGCGGGGGGCACAGATACGCAGTATTTT
>TRBV7-3|TRBJ2-7|TRBD1|17|.
CASRPNTWDSVIYEQYF
TGTGCCAGCAGGCCCAACACGTGGGACAGCGTAATATACGAGCAGTACTTC
>TRBV5-1|TRBJ1-2|.|15|few
CASSLVQGPNYGYTF
TGCGCCAGCAGCTTGGTTCAGGGTCCTAACTATGGCTACACCTTC
>TRBV20-1|TRBJ1-5|TRBD1|17|.
CSARDYRGEYSNQPQHF
TGCAGTGCTAGAGATTACAGGGGCGAATATAGCAATCAGCCCCAGCATTTT
>TRBV12-3/TRBV12-4|TRBJ2-7|TRBD1|13|few
CASSLTGVWEQYF
TGTGCCAGCAGCCTTACAGGGGTGTGGGAGCAGTACTTC
>TRBV14|TRBJ1-6|.|15|.
CASSRKGLGNSPLHF
TGTGCCAGCAGCCGGAAAGGTTTAGGGAATTCACCCCTCCACTTT
>TRBV4-1|TRBJ2-1|TRBD1|17|many
CASSPFPGQSSYNEQFF
TGCGCCAGCAGCCCCTTCCCGGGACAGAGCTCCTACAATGAGCAGTTCTTC
>TRBV3-1|TRBJ2-1|TRBD2|14|few
CASSPAGAYNEQFF
TGTGCCAGCAGCCCCGCGGGGGCCTACAATGAGCAGTTCTTC
>TRBV7-8|TRBJ2-5|.|16|few
CASSPSFGSAQETQYF
TGTGCCAGCAGCCCAAGCTTCGGCAGCGCTCAAGAGACCCAGTACTTC
>TRBV7-9|TRBJ1-2|.|15|few
CASSLAIGANYGYTF
TGTGCCAGCAGCTTAGCGATAGGGGCGAACTATGGCTACACCTTC
>TRBV6-6|TRBJ1-1|.|12|.
CASERTAQGAFF
TGTGCCAGCGAGAGGACGGCGCAGGGAGCTTTCTTT